This T cell receptor (beta chain) was found in a study of siplizumab effects on memory and regulatory T cells. Trimming cost V 0 bases and J 4 bases, with 16 bases left between them. Germline CDR1 and CDR2: SGHDT and YYEEEE. The CDR3 extends over 16 amino acids. Assays were performed on approximately 100,000 TCR templates per sample. TCRdb's table, derived via immunoSEQ multiplex PCR, lists solely in-frame clones and lacks some. The table includes 50,000 to 55,000 clones, around 97% detected once. Points from the study as a whole: The authors could not assign a naive or memory phenotype to roughly 75-95% of proliferating CD4+ or CD8+ clones. Memory cells seemed less diverse than naive T cells, which also seemed major contributors to the alloresponse. Among alloreactive clones, only a minor fraction mapped to unstimulated subsets.

On this clone itself: Its target is unknown.

The specimen was naive CD4+ T cells sorted from blood. The sequence was obtained from a human donor in good health. The chain has TRBV5-6 and TRBJ2-5; D not resolved. The CDR3, as DNA: TGTGCCAGCAGCTTGGAAGCTAGTTTTTGGGGAGAGACCCAGTACTTC. Its protein product is CASSLEASFWGETQYF.